These 28 T cell receptor beta chains share one sample of origin, sequenced in a study of tumor and adjacent non-tumor tissue in lung cancer. No cell sorting was done before RNA was extracted from the tissue. Three rounds of nested PCR, following a modified ARM-PCR protocol, produced the TCRbeta library. Each CDR3 protein is one row after TCRdb ran MiXCR on the multiplex PCR reads. The sample lists 89,000 or so distinct CDR3 sequences, about 66% occurring once. Sequenced: lung tumor tissue. These receptors originate from a man between 70 and 80 years old with non-small cell lung cancer.

This clonotype was counted ten times or more. This rearrangement joins TRBV12-3 or TRBV12-4 to TRBJ2-1; 7 nucleotides align to TRBD2. This CDR3 spans 14 amino acids. V shed 6 bases, J shed 4 bases, and the junction held 6 bases outside the gene matches. CDR3 coding DNA: TGTGCCAGCAGCCGGGGGGAGGGATACAATGAGCAGTTCTTC. Translating it yields CASSRGEGYNEQFF.

In the case of this clonotype: One end of the junction does not line up with germline, which may come from a read error. The chain employs TRBV4-1 and TRBJ1-5; 10 bases map to TRBD1. CDR3 length equals 17 residues. Germline loops: CDR1 MGHRA, CDR2 YSYEKL. CDR3 in DNA: TGCGCTAACAGCCAAGATGGTTATGGGACAGGGGAACAGCCCCAACATTTT. Its translation is CANSQDGYGTGEQPQHF.

Of note for this clonotype: A junction end diverges from the germline sequence, so it may reflect a read error. The chain is built from TRBV29-1 and TRBJ2-1; the D gene could be TRBD1 or TRBD2 (5 bases each). Germline V gene data show CDR1 as SQVTM and CDR2 as ANQGSEA. This CDR3 comprises 13 residues. The CDR3 sequence: CSDEVQWGNGQFF. CDR3 DNA: TGCAGCGATGAGGTCCAGTGGGGGAATGGGCAGTTCTTC.

A note on this clonotype: Without the conserved terminal phenylalanine or tryptophan, this CDR3 likely stems from a read error. The rearrangement links TRBV6-2 or TRBV6-3 to TRBJ2-2; D not certain. This CDR3 has 14 residues. Germline CDR1 reads MNHEY; CDR2 reads SVGEGT. DNA of the CDR3: TGTGCCAGGAGTTACAATTCGAACACCGGGGAGCTGTTTCTT. This translates into CARSYNSNTGELFL.

Concerning this clonotype: A much more abundant neighbour one base away suggests this may be a read error. The chain uses TRBV7-9 and TRBJ2-1; 9 positions agree with TRBD2. In germline, CDR1 is SEHNR, CDR2 FQNEAQ (reference sequence). The CDR3 length is 14 residues. V shed 7 bases, J shed 9 bases, and the junction held 10 bases outside the gene matches. CDR3 DNA: TGTGCCAGCACCTTTGCTAGCGGGGTCGGTGAGCAGTTCTTC. Amino acids: CASTFASGVGEQFF.

There are a few counts of this clonotype. An end of the junction does not agree with germline; a read error may underlie this. This chain connects TRBV5-1 to TRBJ1-2; 7 bases map to TRBD1. There are 15 residues in the CDR3. The germline CDR1 and CDR2 sequences are SGHRS and YFSETQ. In DNA, the CDR3 is TGCGCCAGCAGCTTGGGACAGGGCCCAGGCTATGGCTACGCCTTC. Translating it yields CASSLGQGPGYGYAF.

In this sample, this clonotype is medium-sized. J is TRBJ2-7 and V is TRBV5-6; D might be TRBD2 (5 bases). CDR3 length: 13 residues. V was trimmed by 4 bases and J by 7 bases, leaving 15 bases between them. Germline V gene sequence: CDR1 SGHDT, CDR2 YYEEEE. DNA for the CDR3: TGTGCCAGCAGCCGTGTTGCCAGGAGGGAGCAGTACTTC. Its translation: CASSRVARREQYF.

This clonotype was picked up many times. This chain connects TRBV12-3 or TRBV12-4 to TRBJ2-2; TRBD1 agrees at 8 bases. V lost 7 bases to trimming and J lost 1 base; unmatched junction nucleotides: 8. This CDR3 contains 16 residues. The DNA for the CDR3 is TGTGCCAGCATACGGTCCGGGACAGGGAACACCGGGGAGCTGTTTTTT. It specifies CASIRSGTGNTGELFF.

The rearrangement links TRBV28 to TRBJ2-1; 9 nucleotides agree with TRBD2. Germline V gives CDR1 MDHEN, CDR2 SYDVKM. V was pared by 10 bases and J by 6 bases, with 16 bases of the junction left unmatched. CDR3 length: 16 amino acids. As DNA, the CDR3 is TGTGCCATAACGCCCAGGGGTAGCGGGAGTCTCAATGAGCAGTTCTTC. Its protein product is CAITPRGSGSLNEQFF.

On this clonotype itself: Relative to the germline gene, one junction end is altered; a read error may explain this. The chain uses TRBV6-5 and TRBJ2-7; 7 nucleotides match TRBD1. Germline loops: CDR1 MNHEY, CDR2 SVGAGI. The CDR3 is 15 amino acids. This CDR3 is CVSNRRTGGYYEQYF. For the CDR3, the DNA is TGTGTCAGCAACCGCAGGACAGGTGGCTACTACGAGCAGTACTTC.

The chain carries TRBV5-1 and TRBJ2-1; 12 nucleotides align to TRBD2. Trimming took 4 bases from V and 10 from J; bases not matched to a gene: 6. This CDR3 is 14 amino acids long. Germline CDR1 SGHRS, CDR2 YFSETQ. Written as DNA, the CDR3 is TGCGCCAGCAGCATGACTAGCGGGGGAGGGGAGCAGTTCTTC. This gives the protein CASSMTSGGGEQFF.

This clonotype was counted many times. Likely a read error: the CDR3 ends without its conserved phenylalanine or tryptophan. The chain uses TRBV11-2 and TRBJ2-2; D possibly corresponds to TRBD2 (6 bases). The CDR3 runs 16 residues. Germline V lookup: CDR1 SGHAT, CDR2 FQNNGV. CDR3 protein: CASSWSPLTNTGGLFS. The DNA for the CDR3 is TGTGCCAGCAGCTGGAGCCCACTGACGAACACCGGGGGGCTGTTTTCT.

Of note for this clonotype: One junction end does not reproduce the germline sequence, and a read error may be involved. The chain uses TRBV11-1 and TRBJ2-3; D may be TRBD2 (5 bases). The germline V gene encodes CDR1 SGHAT and CDR2 FQDESV (reference sequence). There are 16 residues in the CDR3. The CDR3 DNA reads as TGTACCAGCAGCGGTCTTGGGGTGGGCTTCACAGATACGCAGTATTTT. This sequence encodes CTSSGLGVGFTDTQYF.

For this clonotype: Since no conserved phenylalanine or tryptophan closes the CDR3, a read error is the likely cause. The DNA is left out, because the CDR3 cannot be placed on it with certainty; the CDR3 is given as TCRdb lists it. The chain joins TRBV11-2 to TRBJ2-7. CDR1 is SGHAT and CDR2 is FQNNGV in the germline V gene. The CDR3 is 13 residues long, counting both termini. CDR3 loop: CASSRSRTTEQYL.

The CDR3 spells CASSLSAGLSYEQYF. CDR3 bases: TGTGCCAGCAGCTTAAGTGCAGGGCTCTCCTACGAGCAGTACTTC. The chain carries TRBV7-2 and TRBJ2-7, with D possibly TRBD1 on 5 matching bases. Germline V gives CDR1 SGHTA, CDR2 FQGNSA. The ends were cut back, 2 bases at V and 0 bases at J, with 11 bases in the middle. The CDR3 is made up of 15 amino acids. Full variable domain (outside the CDR3, taken from reference TRBV7-2 and TRBJ2-7): GAGVSQSPSNKVTEKGKDVELRCDPISGHTALYWYRQSLGQGLEFLIYFQGNSAPDKSGLPSDRFSAERTGGSVSTLTIQRTQQEDSAVYLCASSLSAGLSYEQYFGPGTRLTVT.

This clonotype was counted ten times or more. This chain joins TRBV29-1 and TRBJ2-5; D possibly matches TRBD1 or TRBD2 (5 bases each). Trimming shortened V by 7 bases and J by 5 bases, and 17 bases separated the two germline ends. The CDR3 is 13 amino acids. Germline values: CDR1 SQVTM, CDR2 ANQGSEA. The CDR3 reads CSAGEGLWETQYF. The CDR3 DNA reads as TGCAGCGCCGGTGAGGGGCTCTGGGAGACCCAGTACTTC.

This clonotype has only a few counts. This may arise from a read error, as a much more abundant clone is one base away. The chain couples TRBV28 to TRBJ2-3; either TRBD1 or TRBD2 may supply D (6 bases each). The CDR3 has 15 amino acids. The V gene's germline CDR1 is MDHEN and CDR2 SYDVKM. The CDR3 DNA sequence: TGTGTCAGCAGTCTGCGTGGGGGGCCCACAGATACGCAGTATTTT. It encodes CVSSLRGGPTDTQYF.

This clonotype was observed a few times. A much bigger clone sits one base away, suggesting this may be a read error. The CDR3 does not end in the conserved phenylalanine or tryptophan, so this is likely a read error. The chain is built from TRBV6-5 and TRBJ1-1; 8 bases match TRBD1. Germline V gene sequence: CDR1 MNHEY, CDR2 SVGAGI. The CDR3 loop spans 15 amino acids. In DNA, the CDR3 is TGTGCGTGTGGACAGGGAAGGCGTCGGGTCACTGAAGCTTTCCTT. This codes for CACGQGRRRVTEAFL.

This clonotype appeared many times. The genes are TRBV5-4 and TRBJ2-1; maybe TRBD2 (5 bases). Germline V gene sequence: CDR1 SGHNT, CDR2 YYREEE (reference sequence). The V and J ends lost 4 bases and 2 bases respectively, with 22 bases between them. CDR3 length equals 18 residues. For the CDR3, the DNA is TGTGCCAGCAGCCGGTATGGGCCGGGAAGGGATCCCTACAATGAGCAGTTCTTC. It specifies CASSRYGPGRDPYNEQFF.

As regards this clonotype: Here the CDR3 omits its conserved ending phenylalanine or tryptophan, so a read error is the likely source. This chain uses TRBV4-2 with TRBJ1-1; a weak D match, TRBD1 (5 bases). From germline, CDR1 is LGHNA and CDR2 YNFKEQ. Trimming removed 2 bases at V and 1 base at J, with 14 bases between. The CDR3 has 16 amino acids. The CDR3 here is CASSQNRQGGNTEAFL. The DNA for the CDR3 is TGTGCCAGCAGCCAAAATCGGCAGGGCGGGAACACTGAAGCTTTCCTT.

This clonotype occurred once. The rearrangement joins TRBV7-9 to TRBJ2-3; D is undetermined. CDR3 length: 13 amino acids. Germline V gene data show CDR1 as SEHNR and CDR2 as FQNEAQ (reference sequence). The CDR3 bases are TGTACCATCAGTCTCCCGGGCCCAGATACGCAGTATTTT. It codes for CTISLPGPDTQYF. Drawing the rest from reference TRBV7-9 and TRBJ2-3, the complete variable domain is DTGVSQNPRHKITKRGQNVTFRCDPISEHNRLYWYRQTLGQGPEFLTYFQNEAQLEKSRLLSDRFSAERPKGSFSTLEIQRTEQGDSAMYLCTISLPGPDTQYFGPGTRLTVL.

This clonotype was counted at least ten times. This sequence joins TRBV7-8 and TRBJ2-7; D remains unclear. The germline V gene encodes CDR1 SGHVS and CDR2 FQNEAQ. The CDR3 runs to 11 residues. Trimming shortened V by 4 bases and J by 4 bases, and 5 bases separated the two germline ends. CDR3 residues: CASSSKYEQYF. DNA of the CDR3: TGTGCCAGCAGCTCGAAATACGAGCAGTACTTC.

This clonotype has ten or more counts. The CDR3 end shows no conserved phenylalanine or tryptophan, and so a read error is likely. As DNA, the CDR3 is TGTGCCAGCAGTGCCCGGGACAGGGGGTCCGGGGAGCTGTTTTAT. As protein: CASSARDRGSGELFY. The chain is built from TRBV6-1 and TRBJ2-2; the match to TRBD1 covers 11 bases. The CDR3 contains 15 residues. J gave up 6 bases and V 4 bases, and 4 bases lay outside the gene matches. CDR1 is MNHNS, CDR2 SASEGT, per germline.

This clonotype was detected once. Sequence at one end of the junction differs from germline and may be a read error. The chain has TRBV11-2 and TRBJ2-1; no clear D gene. The CDR3 runs 16 residues. CDR1 is SGHAT and CDR2 is FQNNGV in the germline V gene. The CDR3 nucleotides are TGTGCCAGCAGCTCCAGGAGAAGCCACTCCTACAATGCGCAGTTCTTC. This encodes CASSSRRSHSYNAQFF.

About this clonotype: At one of its ends the junction is not consistent with the germline gene, which may arise from a read error. V and J are TRBV10-3 and TRBJ2-3; D assignment may be TRBD1 or TRBD2 (5 bases each). Germline CDR1 ENHRY, CDR2 SYGVKD. This CDR3 comprises 16 residues. The CDR3 reads CAISSKGHLAQDTQYF. Here the CDR3 DNA reads TGTGCTATCAGTTCCAAGGGGCACCTAGCCCAAGATACGCAGTATTTT.

This clonotype is medium-sized. The chain recombines TRBV6-5 with TRBJ1-4, with D uncertain. V was clipped by 6 bases and J by 0 bases, with 11 bases between them. The CDR3 is 15 residues long. Germline assignment: CDR1 MNHEY and CDR2 SVGAGI. The CDR3 here is CASSPRTATNEKLFF. CDR3 in DNA: TGTGCCAGCAGCCCTAGGACCGCAACTAATGAAAAACTGTTTTTT.

With respect to this clonotype: Just one base apart from a much larger clone, this may be a read error. The DNA for the CDR3 is TGTGCCAGCAGGCCCCCAGGGAACAATGGAAACACCATATATTTT. Translated, it gives CASRPPGNNGNTIYF. The rearrangement links TRBV6-6 to TRBJ1-3; possibly TRBD1 for D (5 bases). CDR1 and CDR2 from the germline V gene are MNHNY and SVGAGI (reference sequence). V dropped 6 bases and J dropped 3 bases, with 15 bases sitting between them. The CDR3 loop spans 15 amino acids.

A word on this clonotype: The conserved phenylalanine or tryptophan normally closing the CDR3 is absent here, so this likely arose from a read error. The V call is TRBV6-5, the J call TRBJ1-1, with 7 bases aligning to TRBD1. The V gene's germline CDR1 is MNHEY and CDR2 SVGAGI. The CDR3 runs to 12 residues. CDR3 nucleotides: TGTGGCAGCAGTTACAGGGGCACTGAAGCTTTCATT. Its translation is CGSSYRGTEAFI.